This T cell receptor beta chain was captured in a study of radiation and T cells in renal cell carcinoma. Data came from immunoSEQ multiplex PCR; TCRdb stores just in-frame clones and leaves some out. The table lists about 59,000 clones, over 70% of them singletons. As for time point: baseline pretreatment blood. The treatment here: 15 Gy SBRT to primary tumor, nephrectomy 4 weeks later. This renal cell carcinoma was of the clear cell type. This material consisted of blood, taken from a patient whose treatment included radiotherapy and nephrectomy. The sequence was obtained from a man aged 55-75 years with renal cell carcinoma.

CDR3 nucleotide sequence: TGCGCCAGCAGCTGGGGCGGGACTAGGGGTGAGCAGTTCTTC. It yields the protein CASSWGGTRGEQFF. The chain is built from TRBV5-1 and TRBJ2-1; 8 bases fit TRBD2. CDR3 length: 14 residues. Germline V lookup: CDR1 SGHRS, CDR2 YFSETQ. The V segment lost 3 bases and the J segment 9 bases; nucleotides outside the gene matches: 8.